This T cell receptor beta chain was identified during a study of early T cells in non-severe SARS-CoV-2 infection. Points from the study as a whole: Missing private and CD4 specificities, VDJdb matching favored anti-spike CD8 responses.

Concerning this clonotype itself: Its antigen is still unknown.

MiXCR, applied by TCRdb to the 5' RACE reads, yields one record per CDR3 protein. This sample carries about 64,000 distinct CDR3 sequences, around 18% of them seen once, and the ten largest clones take around 9.8%. The CDR3 has 17 amino acids. V was shortened by 0 bases and J by 0 bases, with 12 bases between the two germline ends. The germline gives CDR1 MNHEY, CDR2 SVGAGI. The rearrangement uses TRBV6-5 and TRBJ1-3; no clear D. This TCR was recovered from an adult who was a healthcare worker with PCR-confirmed SARS-CoV-2 infection or an uninfected control (not recorded which). Sequenced here: whole blood, sampled at baseline. CDR3 nucleotides: TGTGCCAGCAGTTACTCGAGTGGCGGACTCTCTGGAAACACCATATATTTT. Translating gives CASSYSSGGLSGNTIYF.